Listed below are T cell receptor beta chains from one sample, sequenced in a study of graft-versus-host responses after intestinal transplantation. Antigen specificity for these receptors is unknown. TCRdb keeps only in-frame clones here, not all; method: immunoSEQ multiplex PCR. Among about 90,000 clones listed, roughly 92% were seen once. The specimen was unstimulated CD4+ T cells sorted from spleen or lymph node cells, collected before intestinal transplant. Source of these receptors: a human donor who received an intestinal transplant. The CDR3 runs from the conserved cysteine through the conserved F or W. D genes are given only for firm matches. Clone size is not always given. Where it is, it says once, few, many or a class for expanded clones.

V	size	D	J	DNA	CDR3
TRBV27	-	-	TRBJ2-7	TGTGCCAGCAATCTTGCCTACGAGCAGTACTTC	CASNLAYEQYF
TRBV19	-	-	TRBJ1-2	TGTGCCAGTAGACCCCAGGGCTCCTATGGCTACACCTTC	CASRPQGSYGYTF
TRBV7-7	-	-	TRBJ2-2	TGTGCCAGCAGCTTGGAGTCGACAGCCGGGGAGCTGTTTTTT	CASSLESTAGELFF
TRBV9	once	TRBD2	TRBJ2-1	TGTGCCAGCAGCTTAGGACTAGCGGGAGTTTATGAGCAGTTCTTC	CASSLGLAGVYEQFF
TRBV18	-	-	TRBJ1-5	TGTGCCAGCTCACCACTAGGTCCCAATCAGCCCCAGCATTTT	CASSPLGPNQPQHF
TRBV9	-	-	TRBJ1-1	TGTGCCAGCAGCGTCGAGGGAGGGACTGAAGCTTTCTTT	CASSVEGGTEAFF
TRBV6-1	-	TRBD2	TRBJ2-1	TGTGCCAGCAGTGGTCGGGAGGGCCGTCGGAATGAGCAGTTCTTC	CASSGREGRRNEQFF
TRBV18	-	-	TRBJ1-3	TGTGCCAGCTCACCACAGAGCTCTGGAAACACCATATATTTT	CASSPQSSGNTIYF
TRBV6-1	-	TRBD2	TRBJ2-7	TGTGCCAGCAGTGAGTTGACTAGCGGGTCGGTCGAGCAGTACTTC	CASSELTSGSVEQYF
TRBV9	-	-	TRBJ1-1	TGTGCCAGCAGCGTAGAAAGTGTGAACACTGAAGCTTTCTTT	CASSVESVNTEAFF
TRBV27	-	TRBD1	TRBJ2-3	TGTGCCAGCAGTTTAGACAGGGAGGATACGCAGTATTTT	CASSLDREDTQYF
TRBV28	once	-	TRBJ1-6	TGTGCCAGCAGGTCTGTTTCACCCCTCCACTTT	CASRSVSPLHF
TRBV28	few	-	TRBJ1-5	TGTGCCAGCAGACCGACAGATTTTAGCAATCAGCCCCAGCATTTT	CASRPTDFSNQPQHF
TRBV27	-	TRBD2	TRBJ2-7	TGTGCCAGCAGCCCGACTAGCGCCCCCTACGAGCAGTACTTC	CASSPTSAPYEQYF
TRBV15	once	TRBD2	TRBJ2-7	TGTGCCACCAGCACAGCGGGGGGGGCGCCCTACGAGCAGTACTTC	CATSTAGGAPYEQYF
TRBV5-1	-	-	TRBJ1-1	TGCGCCAGCAGCTTGGGGGTCGGGGGGAGCACTGAAGCTTTCTTT	CASSLGVGGSTEAFF
TRBV18	-	-	TRBJ2-6	TGTGCCAGCTCACCCGGGGGGCCTTTCTCTGGGGCCAACGTCCTGACTTTC	CASSPGGPFSGANVLTF
TRBV5-1	once	-	TRBJ1-1	TGCGCCAGCAGGGAACAGGGGAACACTGAAGCTTTCTTT	CASREQGNTEAFF
TRBV25-1	few	-	TRBJ2-2	TGTGCCAGCAGTGAATATACCGGGGAGCTGTTTTTT	CASSEYTGELFF
TRBV19	-	-	TRBJ2-5	TGTGCCAGTAGTATAGGGCGCGGCCAAGAGACCCAGTACTTC	CASSIGRGQETQYF
TRBV27	-	-	TRBJ2-3	TGTGCCAGCAGTCTATCGGGGGTGACAGATACGCAGTATTTT	CASSLSGVTDTQYF
TRBV7-9	-	TRBD1	TRBJ1-2	TGTGCCAGCAGCCTACGACAGGGACTTGGCTACACCTTC	CASSLRQGLGYTF
TRBV9	-	-	TRBJ2-2	TGTGCCAGCAGCCGATTGGGCAGGAACACCGGGGAGCTGTTTTTT	CASSRLGRNTGELFF
TRBV5-4	-	TRBD2	TRBJ2-5	TGTGCCAGCAGCCGAAGACTAGCGGGAAGGAGGGAGACCCAGTACTTC	CASSRRLAGRRETQYF
TRBV7-7	-	-	TRBJ2-2	TGTGCCAGCAGCTCCACTGGCACCGGGGAGCCGTTTTTT	CASSSTGTGEPFF
TRBV28	-	TRBD1	TRBJ2-7	TGTGCCAGCAGTGAGGACAGGGGCGAGTACTTC	CASSEDRGEYF
TRBV11-3	-	TRBD2	TRBJ2-3	TGTGCCAGCAGCTCGGGGACTAGCGGGAACACAGATACGCAGTATTTT	CASSSGTSGNTDTQYF
TRBV20-1	-	-	TRBJ1-1	TGCAGTGCTGGTCCGAACACTGAAGCTTTCTTT	CSAGPNTEAFF
TRBV5-1	-	TRBD1	TRBJ1-2	TGCGCCAGCAGCCCAGGACAGGGACACTACTATGGCTACACCTTC	CASSPGQGHYYGYTF
TRBV7-7	-	-	TRBJ2-7	TGTGCCAGCAGCTTAAATGGCGTCTCCTACGAGCAGTACTTC	CASSLNGVSYEQYF
TRBV18	-	-	TRBJ1-3	TGTGCCAGCTCACCGGGGGGACTGCCCTCTGGAAACACCATATATTTT	CASSPGGLPSGNTIYF
TRBV19	-	-	TRBJ2-3	TGTGCCAGTAGTATTCAGGGCGGGTCTAGCACAGATACGCAGTATTTT	CASSIQGGSSTDTQYF
TRBV5-3	-	TRBD2	TRBJ2-2	TGTGCCAGAAGCTTTTCCCCCTGTTCGACTAGCGGGAGTACAACCGGGGAGCTGTTTTTT	CARSFSPCSTSGSTTGELFF
TRBV6-5	-	TRBD1	TRBJ1-4	TGTGCCACCGGGACAGGGTTTTATGAAAAACTGTTTTTT	CATGTGFYEKLFF
TRBV19	-	TRBD1	TRBJ1-4	TGTGCCAGTAGACCACGGACAGGGATTTCAGAAAAACTGTTTTTT	CASRPRTGISEKLFF
TRBV2	-	-	TRBJ2-1	TGTGCCAGCAGTTCGTCTCATGGGACCTCCTACAATGAGCAGTTCTTC	CASSSSHGTSYNEQFF
TRBV6-1	-	-	TRBJ2-7	TGTGCCAGCAGTCCCAGGGTAGTCGACGAGCAGTACTTC	CASSPRVVDEQYF
TRBV6-1	-	TRBD2	TRBJ2-5	TGTGCCAGCAGGGCGGGAGATGGCGAGACCCAGTACTTC	CASRAGDGETQYF
TRBV6-1	-	-	TRBJ2-1	TGTGCCAGCAGTGAGAACATTAGGAGCTCCTACAATGAGCAGTTCTTC	CASSENIRSSYNEQFF
TRBV9	-	-	TRBJ2-7	TGTGCCAGCAGCGTAGCTGGGTATGGGGGCTCCTACGAGCAGTACTTC	CASSVAGYGGSYEQYF
TRBV6-5	once	-	TRBJ2-7	TGTGCCAGCAGCAGAGGGAAGGGTTCCTACGAGCAGTACTTC	CASSRGKGSYEQYF
TRBV2	-	TRBD2	TRBJ2-7	TGTGCCAGCAGTACGGCGGGAGGGCCGGGCGAGCAGTACTTC	CASSTAGGPGEQYF
TRBV29-1	-	-	TRBJ2-5	TGCAGCGTTGAAGTAGACAGGAGACAAGAGACCCAGTACTTC	CSVEVDRRQETQYF
TRBV6-4	-	TRBD2	TRBJ2-5	TGTGCCAGCAGTGAGCAAGCGGGAGTGGAGACCCAGTACTTC	CASSEQAGVETQYF